This entry features one T cell receptor (beta chain) sequence. Its antigen is not known. Expressed TCRB transcripts were sequenced, since all the RNA that had been isolated was reverse transcribed. Naive, central memory and regulatory T cell samples yielded roughly 3.5 million reads on average. Assay: immunoSEQ multiplex PCR; the TCRdb copy retains only in-frame clones and omits some. The table records about 620,000 clones, roughly a sixth of them present only once. A sort by CD45RO/CCR7/CD25/CD127/CD95/CD27 yielded CD4+ naive, central memory, regulatory and stem cell-like memory cells. This record comes from a study of beta chain features in type 1 diabetes. The study's findings and limits: For type 1 diabetes patients, VDJ junctions showed fewer insertions and more deletions.

V lost 5 bases and J 1 base, leaving 16 bases between the germline ends. CDR3 length: 16 residues. Germline CDR1 SGHNT, CDR2 YYREEE (reference sequence). The sequenced material came from naive CD4+ T cells from blood. This sequence joins TRBV5-4 and TRBJ2-4; D is tentatively TRBD1 or TRBD2 (5 bases each). This clonotype was sampled from a young man in good health. The CDR3 spells CASRLWGSVAKNIQYF. The CDR3 DNA sequence: TGTGCCAGCAGGCTGTGGGGGAGCGTGGCCAAAAACATTCAGTACTTC. The full variable domain, rest sourced from reference TRBV5-4 and TRBJ2-4, is ETGVTQSPTHLIKTRGQQVTLRCSSQSGHNTVSWYQQALGQGPQFIFQYYREEENGRGNFPPRFSGLQFPNYSSELNVNALELDDSALYLCASRLWGSVAKNIQYFGAGTRLSVL.